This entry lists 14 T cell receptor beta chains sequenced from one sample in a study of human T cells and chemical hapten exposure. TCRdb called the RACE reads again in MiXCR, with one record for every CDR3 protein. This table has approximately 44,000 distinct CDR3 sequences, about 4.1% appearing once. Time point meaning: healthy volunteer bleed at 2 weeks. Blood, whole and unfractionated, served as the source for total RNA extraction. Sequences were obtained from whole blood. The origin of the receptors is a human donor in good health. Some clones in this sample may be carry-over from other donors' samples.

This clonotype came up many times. The CDR3, as DNA: TGTGCCAGCAGTCGTTTTCGAGAAATCGAAGAGACCCAGTACTTC. Its translation: CASSRFREIEETQYF. The genes are TRBV7-9 and TRBJ2-5; unclear D gene. Germline CDR1 is SEHNR and CDR2 is FQNEAQ (reference sequence). CDR3 length: 15 amino acids. V was shortened by 6 bases and J by 3 bases, with 17 bases between the two germline ends.

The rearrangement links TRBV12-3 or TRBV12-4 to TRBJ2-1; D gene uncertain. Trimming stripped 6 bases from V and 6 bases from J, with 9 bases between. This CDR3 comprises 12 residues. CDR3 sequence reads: CASRQTTNEQFF. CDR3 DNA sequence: TGTGCCAGCAGACAAACAACCAATGAGCAGTTCTTC.

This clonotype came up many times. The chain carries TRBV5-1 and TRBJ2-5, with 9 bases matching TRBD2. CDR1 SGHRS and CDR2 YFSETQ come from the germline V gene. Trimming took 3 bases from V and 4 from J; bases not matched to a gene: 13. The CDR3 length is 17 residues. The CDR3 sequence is CASSSTTAGGPSETQYF. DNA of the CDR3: TGCGCCAGCAGCTCGACAACGGCGGGAGGGCCCTCAGAGACCCAGTACTTC.

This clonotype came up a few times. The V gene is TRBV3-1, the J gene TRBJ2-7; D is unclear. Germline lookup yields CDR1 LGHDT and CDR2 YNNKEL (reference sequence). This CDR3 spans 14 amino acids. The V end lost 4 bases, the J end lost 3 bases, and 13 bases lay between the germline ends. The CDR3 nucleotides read TGTGCCAGCAGCCCGACTGGGCGGATCTACGAGCAGTACTTC. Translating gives CASSPTGRIYEQYF.

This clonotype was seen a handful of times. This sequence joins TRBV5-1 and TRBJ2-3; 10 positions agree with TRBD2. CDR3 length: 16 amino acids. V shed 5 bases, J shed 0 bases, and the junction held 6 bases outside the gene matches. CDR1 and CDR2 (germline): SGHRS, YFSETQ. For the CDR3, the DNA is TGCGCCAGCAGTTCAAAAGCGGGAGGGAGCACAGATACGCAGTATTTT. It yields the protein CASSSKAGGSTDTQYF.

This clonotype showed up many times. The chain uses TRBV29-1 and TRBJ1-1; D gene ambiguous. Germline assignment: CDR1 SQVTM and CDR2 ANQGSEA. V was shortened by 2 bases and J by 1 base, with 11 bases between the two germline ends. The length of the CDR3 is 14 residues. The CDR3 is CSVEIRGKNTEAFF. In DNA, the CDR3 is TGCAGCGTTGAAATACGGGGTAAGAACACTGAAGCTTTCTTT. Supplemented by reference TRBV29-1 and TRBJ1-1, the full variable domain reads SAVISQKPSRDICQRGTSLTIQCQVDSQVTMMFWYRQQPGQSLTLIATANQGSEATYESGFVIDKFPISRPNLTFSTLTVSNMSPEDSSIYLCSVEIRGKNTEAFFGQGTRLTVV.

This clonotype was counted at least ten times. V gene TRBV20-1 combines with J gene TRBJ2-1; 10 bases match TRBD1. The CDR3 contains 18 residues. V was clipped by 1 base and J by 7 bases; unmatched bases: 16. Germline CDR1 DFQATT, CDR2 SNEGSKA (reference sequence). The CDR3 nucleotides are TGCAGTGCTAGAGGTCATAATCCGGGACAGGGGATGAAGAATGAGCAGTTCTTC. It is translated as CSARGHNPGQGMKNEQFF.

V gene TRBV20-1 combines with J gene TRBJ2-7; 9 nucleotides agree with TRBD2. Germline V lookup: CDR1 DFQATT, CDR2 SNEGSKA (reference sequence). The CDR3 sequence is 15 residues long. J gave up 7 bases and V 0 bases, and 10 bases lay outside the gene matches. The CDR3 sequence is CSARDAGGGLKEQYF. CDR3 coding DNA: TGCAGTGCTAGAGATGCGGGAGGGGGATTGAAAGAGCAGTACTTC.

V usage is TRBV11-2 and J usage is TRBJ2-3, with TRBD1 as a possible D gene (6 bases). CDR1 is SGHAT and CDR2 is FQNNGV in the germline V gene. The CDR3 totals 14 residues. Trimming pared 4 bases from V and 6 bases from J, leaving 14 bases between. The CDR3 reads CASSSGHLLDTQYF. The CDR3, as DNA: TGTGCCAGCAGCTCGGGACACCTCTTGGATACGCAGTATTTT. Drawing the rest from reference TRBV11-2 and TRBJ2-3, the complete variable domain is EAGVAQSPRYKIIEKRQSVAFWCNPISGHATLYWYQQILGQGPKLLIQFQNNGVVDDSQLPKDRFSAERLKGVDSTLKIQPAKLEDSAVYLCASSSGHLLDTQYFGPGTRLTVL.

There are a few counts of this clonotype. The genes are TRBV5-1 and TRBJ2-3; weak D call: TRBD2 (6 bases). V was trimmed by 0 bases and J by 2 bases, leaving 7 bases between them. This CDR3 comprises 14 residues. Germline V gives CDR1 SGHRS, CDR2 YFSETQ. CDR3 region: CASSLGGVTDTQYF. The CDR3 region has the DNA TGCGCCAGCAGCTTGGGCGGGGTCACAGATACGCAGTATTTT.

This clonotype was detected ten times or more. Here the CDR3 reads CASSRTNSPLHF. CDR3 sequence (DNA): TGTGCCAGCAGCCGGACTAATTCACCCCTCCACTTT. The V call is TRBV6-5, the J call TRBJ1-6; D gene unclear. Trimming left V 6 bases short and J 6 bases short, with 6 bases between. The CDR3 is 12 amino acids. Germline CDR1 reads MNHEY; CDR2 reads SVGAGI.

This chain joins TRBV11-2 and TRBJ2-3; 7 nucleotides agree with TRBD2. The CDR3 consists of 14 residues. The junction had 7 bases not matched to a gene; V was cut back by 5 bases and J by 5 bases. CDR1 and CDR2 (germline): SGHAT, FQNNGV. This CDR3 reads CASSRSGRVDTQYF. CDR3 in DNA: TGTGCCAGCAGCCGTAGCGGGCGGGTAGATACGCAGTATTTT.

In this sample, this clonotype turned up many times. The CDR3 is CASSSEPQERSYEQYF. CDR3 sequence (DNA): TGTGCCAGCAGTTCAGAACCCCAGGAAAGGTCCTACGAGCAGTACTTC. J is TRBJ2-7 and V is TRBV6-2 or TRBV6-3; no definite D call. The CDR3 totals 16 residues. V dropped 4 bases and J dropped 1 base, with 17 bases sitting between them. From germline, CDR1 is MNHEY and CDR2 SVGEGT.

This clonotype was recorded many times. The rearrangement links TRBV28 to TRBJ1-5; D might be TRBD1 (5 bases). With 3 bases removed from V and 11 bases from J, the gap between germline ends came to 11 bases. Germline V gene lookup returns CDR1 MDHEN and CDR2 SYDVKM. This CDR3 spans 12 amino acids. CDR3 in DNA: TGTGCCAGCAGTTTCCGCGGGGCTTCCCAGCATTTT. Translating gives CASSFRGASQHF.